A single sample is the source of the 3 T cell receptor beta chains below, sequenced in a study of follicular helper T cells after annual influenza vaccination. Generated by immunoSEQ multiplex PCR, the TCRdb table keeps only in-frame clones and is missing some. Of 9,000 or so clones listed, under 85% are singletons. Time point given: 2013-2014 season, 7 days after vaccination. Here the sequenced sample was CXCR5+ CD38- circulating T follicular helper cells from blood, taken 7 days after influenza vaccination. Subset of the sample: circulating Tfh, non-naive CD4+CXCR5+PD-1+ (ICOS+CD38+ or ICOS-CD38-). The receptors here all came from an adult who received the influenza vaccine.

In DNA form, the CDR3 reads TGCGCCAGCAGCCCCGAGGGTGACACCTATGGCTACACCTTC. Protein sequence: CASSPEGDTYGYTF. The J gene is TRBJ1-2, the V gene TRBV5-1; D gene uncertain. The V and J ends lost 4 bases and 4 bases respectively, with 14 bases between them. The CDR3 is 14 residues long. Germline-derived CDR1 and CDR2 are SGHRS and YFSETQ.

V is TRBV6-1 and J is TRBJ1-2; tentative D call: TRBD1 (5 bases). The CDR3 has 15 amino acids. Between the trimmed V and J ends, which lost 1 base and 1 base, there was a span of 10 bases. Germline lookup yields CDR1 MNHNS and CDR2 SASEGT. As DNA, the CDR3 is TGTGCCAGCAGTGAAGGACAGCTAATTAACTATGGCTACACCTTC. The encoded protein is CASSEGQLINYGYTF.

The gene calls are TRBV6-6 and TRBJ2-7, with 8 bases lining up with TRBD2. In germline, CDR1 is MNHNY, CDR2 SVGAGI (reference sequence). This CDR3 region has 15 residues. The J segment lost 5 bases and the V segment lost 4 bases, leaving 10 bases of the junction unmatched. CDR3 region: CASSFPAGVSDEQYF. Here the CDR3 DNA reads TGTGCCAGCAGTTTCCCAGCGGGGGTTTCCGACGAGCAGTACTTC.